This entry is about one T cell receptor (beta chain). As yet, its antigen is unknown. The table came from immunoSEQ multiplex PCR; TCRdb's copy has only in-frame clones and leaves some out. The sample lists roughly 17,000 clones, 75% to 90% occurring once. This CDR3 contains 14 residues. CDR1 SGDLS and CDR2 YYNGEE come from the germline V gene. These data belong to a study of T cells after posttransplantation cyclophosphamide. Regarding the study as a whole: Later post-transplant blood repertoires were often dominated by donor CD8+ memory clones.

This sequence was found in a man younger than 45 in good health and a related stem cell transplant donor. The sequenced material came from memory CD4+ T cells sorted from blood. The V gene is TRBV9, the J gene TRBJ2-5; D is unresolved. The J call could be wrong; TRBJ2-7 is a better fit for the DNA end. The CDR3 spells CASSVAVSSYEQYF. In nucleotides, the CDR3 is TGTGCCAGCAGCGTAGCTGTGAGCTCCTACGAGCAGTACTTC.